This is a list of T cell receptor beta chains from one sample in a study of cytomegalovirus exposure and HLA in healthy donors. Libraries were prepared by immunoSEQ multiplex PCR; TCRdb keeps only in-frame clonotypes and omits some of them. This table holds under 85,000 clones, over 70% found once. Source material: PBMCs. These TCRs come from a man aged 40-49 years in good health and CMV-seronegative. Both conserved end residues are part of each CDR3. The D gene is left open where the match is weak. The size entry is marked missing in some rows and otherwise reads once, few, many or a size class.

V	D	size	J	CDR3
TRBV7-6	TRBD2	-	TRBJ2-2	CASSLELAGGWTGELFF
TRBV19	-	few	TRBJ1-5	CASTMGWENQPQHF
TRBV2	-	-	TRBJ2-2	CASSPDLVTGELFF
TRBV6-6	TRBD2	-	TRBJ2-3	CASSKTSGALTDTQYF
TRBV30	-	-	TRBJ2-7	CAWSPDTRAGEQYF
TRBV9	-	-	TRBJ1-1	CASSAGGLNTEAFF
TRBV4-2	-	-	TRBJ2-5	CASSQDGTSPRETQYF
TRBV7-9	TRBD1	-	TRBJ1-1	CASSLGQGTEAFF
TRBV7-9	-	-	TRBJ1-1	CASSPRTGTNTEAFF
TRBV11-2	-	-	TRBJ2-1	CASSLATGTNEQFF
TRBV2	TRBD1	-	TRBJ2-1	CASTRDRRSYNEQFF